These 13 T cell receptor beta chains share one sample of origin, sequenced in a study of shared clonotypes between healthy human individuals. The method was immunoSEQ multiplex PCR; TCRdb's version includes in-frame clones alone and lacks a portion of them. Of over a million clones in the sample, roughly 74% were seen once. The sequenced material came from memory CD4+ T cells from PBMCs. The subset here: CD45RA-negative fraction. Every receptor here comes from a man aged 18 to 29 in good health. Some clones in this sample may be carry-over from other donors' samples.

CDR3 region: CASSLSGRRYEQYF. CDR3 nucleotides: TGTGCCAGCAGTCTTAGCGGGAGAAGGTACGAGCAGTACTTC. The chain combines TRBV6-5 with TRBJ2-7; 9 positions agree with TRBD2. This CDR3 contains 14 residues. Germline CDR1 and CDR2: MNHEY and SVGAGI. J lost 4 bases, V lost 5 bases, and 6 bases had no gene match.

The J gene is TRBJ2-5, the V gene TRBV19; TRBD2 is a possible D gene (6 bases). CDR1 is LNHDA and CDR2 is SQIVND in the germline V gene (reference sequence). Trimming removed 5 bases at V and 1 base at J, with 23 bases between. The CDR3 consists of 18 residues. In nucleotides, the CDR3 is TGTGCCAGTAGTCCTCGTTGGAGGGCCTTCAATCTCCAAGAGACCCAGTACTTC. Amino acid sequence: CASSPRWRAFNLQETQYF.

This sequence joins TRBV19 and TRBJ2-2; a possible D gene is TRBD2 (6 bases). Trimming pared 9 bases from V and 0 bases from J, leaving 17 bases between. The length of the CDR3 is 16 residues. Germline CDR1 reads LNHDA; CDR2 reads SQIVND (reference sequence). In DNA, the CDR3 is TGTGCCAGCCTAGGACTAACCAATTCGAACACCGGGGAGCTGTTTTTT. It codes for CASLGLTNSNTGELFF.

On this clone itself: The same CDR3 is also encoded by other DNA sequences in this sample. The chain links TRBV19 to TRBJ2-2, with D perhaps TRBD1 (5 bases). Trimming shortened V by 6 bases and J by 1 base, and 9 bases separated the two germline ends. This CDR3 contains 14 residues. CDR1 is LNHDA and CDR2 is SQIVND in the germline V gene (reference sequence). The CDR3: CASSGTGNTGELFF. The CDR3 DNA sequence: TGTGCCAGTAGCGGAACAGGGAACACCGGGGAGCTGTTTTTT.

The chain has TRBV7-9 and TRBJ2-3; a possible D gene is TRBD2 (6 bases). The V and J ends lost 5 bases and 0 bases respectively, with 21 bases between them. The CDR3 consists of 18 residues. The germline gives CDR1 SEHNR, CDR2 FQNEAQ (reference sequence). The CDR3 sequence: CASSPPRGTGLSTDTQYF. DNA of the CDR3: TGTGCCAGCAGCCCCCCCCGGGGGACGGGACTTAGCACAGATACGCAGTATTTT.

This clone is a singleton in its sample. The CDR3, as DNA: TGTGCCAGCAGTTCATTCGGGAGTCAGCCCCAGCATTTT. The encoded protein is CASSSFGSQPQHF. The rearrangement joins TRBV28 to TRBJ1-5, with no clear D. The CDR3 runs to 13 residues. Between the trimmed V and J ends, which lost 4 bases and 6 bases, there was a span of 10 bases. CDR1 is MDHEN and CDR2 is SYDVKM in the germline V gene. Complete variable domain (other parts from reference TRBV28 and TRBJ1-5): DVKVTQSSRYLVKRTGEKVFLECVQDMDHENMFWYRQDPGLGLRLIYFSYDVKMKEKGDIPEGYSVSREKKERFSLILESASTNQTSMYLCASSSFGSQPQHFGDGTRLSIL.

The rearrangement links TRBV30 to TRBJ2-2, with no clear D. This CDR3 is 12 amino acids long. The germline V and J ends were trimmed by 5 bases and 1 base, with 5 bases remaining between them. The germline V gene encodes CDR1 GTSNPN and CDR2 SVGIG (reference sequence). The CDR3 DNA follows: TGTGCCTGGTTCGAGAACACCGGGGAGCTGTTTTTT. This encodes CAWFENTGELFF.

This chain links TRBV2 with TRBJ2-7; D is possibly TRBD1 (6 bases). V lost 10 bases and J 0 bases, leaving 16 bases between the germline ends. Germline loops: CDR1 SNHLY, CDR2 FYNNEI. The CDR3 extends over 14 amino acids. The CDR3 bases are TGTGCCAACAGAGACGGACAGTACTCCTACGAGCAGTACTTC. Translated, it gives CANRDGQYSYEQYF.

This CDR3 reads CASSEQGYSNQPQHF. As DNA, the CDR3 is TGTGCCAGCAGTGAGCAGGGTTATAGCAATCAGCCCCAGCATTTT. J is TRBJ1-5 and V is TRBV28; possibly TRBD1 for D (5 bases). Trimming cost V 5 bases and J 0 bases, with 11 bases left between them. Germline lookup yields CDR1 MDHEN and CDR2 SYDVKM. This CDR3 is built from 15 residues.

The chain has TRBV30 and TRBJ2-5; 8 bases match TRBD1. With the DNA end fitting TRBJ2-7 better, the J assignment may be wrong. Germline assignment: CDR1 GTSNPN and CDR2 SVGIG (reference sequence). The CDR3 length is 14 residues. CDR3 nucleotides: TGTGCCTGGAGTGGTGGACAGGGTATGTACGAGCAGTACTTC. Its protein is CAWSGGQGMYEQYF.

The chain carries TRBV4-1 and TRBJ2-3; 8 nucleotides line up with TRBD2. Trimming removed 1 base from V and 2 bases from J; junction bases left unmatched: 8. Per germline, CDR1 MGHRA and CDR2 YSYEKL. The CDR3 is 17 residues long. CDR3 DNA sequence: TGCGCCAGCAGCCAAGGGCGTTTAGCGGGACCCACAGATACGCAGTATTTT. Translated: CASSQGRLAGPTDTQYF.

The gene calls are TRBV15 and TRBJ2-4; the match to TRBD2 covers 7 bases. This CDR3 has 18 amino acids. V shed 0 bases and J 1 base; nucleotides not matched to a gene: 9. In germline, CDR1 is LNHNV, CDR2 YYDKDF (reference sequence). This CDR3 is CATSRDRAGEQAKNIQYF. CDR3 coding DNA: TGTGCCACCAGCAGAGATCGGGCGGGAGAACAGGCCAAAAACATTCAGTACTTC.

This clone was recorded a few times. This rearrangement joins TRBV30 to TRBJ1-2; weak D call: TRBD1 (6 bases). The CDR3 has 15 residues. Per germline, CDR1 GTSNPN and CDR2 SVGIG (reference sequence). V was trimmed by 1 base and J by 8 bases, leaving 20 bases between them. This chain's CDR3 is CAWSGGRGLGRGYTF. DNA for the CDR3: TGTGCCTGGAGTGGGGGCAGGGGCCTAGGGAGGGGCTACACCTTC.